The 25 T cell receptor beta chains below come from one sample, sequenced in a study of post-analysis software for immune sequencing data. General study findings and limits: About 5 TRBV segments appeared more often in patients than in controls, and TRBV5-6, TRBV5-1 and TRBV20-1 were among these.

No antigen is known for these receptors. The TCR beta cDNA libraries contained unique molecular identifiers. TCRdb re-called the PCR reads through MiXCR, storing one row per CDR3 protein. The top ten hold under 2% of the sample, which has under 650,000 distinct CDR3 sequences, roughly 45% seen once. Sample: blood. The receptors were gathered from a girl aged 10-17 years with multiple sclerosis.

The V and J genes are TRBV12-3 or TRBV12-4 and TRBJ1-2; tentative D call: TRBD1 (5 bases). The CDR3 is 14 amino acids. V lost 8 bases to trimming and J lost 3 bases, with 16 bases between them. CDR3 DNA: TGTGCCAGCGCCGTAGCCGGGACCGACTATGGCTACACCTTC. This gives the protein CASAVAGTDYGYTF.

The chain recombines TRBV5-1 with TRBJ2-5; 7 bases are shared with TRBD1. Germline trimming cut 0 bases from V and 2 bases from J; bases unmatched to any gene: 4. In germline, CDR1 is SGHRS, CDR2 YFSETQ. The CDR3 consists of 15 residues. CDR3 bases: TGCGCCAGCAGCTTGGCCGGGACAGAGCAAGAGACCCAGTACTTC. It codes for CASSLAGTEQETQYF.

V and J are TRBV21-1 and TRBJ2-7; the listed D gene, TRBD1, was not tested against the DNA. TRBV21-1 is assigned pseudogene status. The CDR3 covers 14 residues. CDR3 protein: CASSKDTYSYEQYF. CDR3 nucleotide sequence: TGTGCCAGCAGCAAGGACACATACTCCTACGAGCAGTACTTC.

With regard to this clonotype: It is likely a read error, because the conserved phenylalanine at the end of the CDR3 is missing. The chain couples TRBV5-1 to TRBJ2-1; TRBD2 aligns across 14 bases. CDR3 length: 17 amino acids. The junction had 5 bases not matched to a gene; V was cut back by 4 bases and J by 2 bases. Per the germline V gene, CDR1 is SGHRS and CDR2 is YFSETQ. The CDR3 protein is CASSMTSGRATYNEQFV. The DNA for the CDR3 is TGCGCCAGCAGCATGACTAGCGGGAGGGCCACCTACAATGAGCAGTTCGTC.

This clonotype came up a few times. The J gene is TRBJ2-7, the V gene TRBV29-1; TRBD1 aligns across 7 bases. This CDR3 comprises 13 residues. Germline V lookup: CDR1 SQVTM, CDR2 ANQGSEA. The trim removed 6 bases at V and 0 bases at J, leaving 5 bases unmatched. The CDR3: CSVRQGTSYEQYF. The CDR3 DNA reads TGCAGCGTACGACAGGGCACCTCCTACGAGCAGTACTTC.

Comment on this clonotype: A junction end diverges from the germline sequence, so it may reflect a read error. The gene calls are TRBV12-3 or TRBV12-4 and TRBJ1-5; tentative D call: TRBD1 (6 bases). The CDR3 totals 15 residues. Here the CDR3 reads CASSLQGGSNQPQHF. For the CDR3, the DNA is TGCGCCAGCAGCTTACAGGGAGGGAGCAATCAGCCCCAGCATTTT.

The chain couples TRBV5-1 to TRBJ2-3, with a tentative D call TRBD2 (6 bases). Germline V lookup: CDR1 SGHRS, CDR2 YFSETQ. The V and J ends lost 4 bases and 1 base respectively, with 13 bases between them. The CDR3 runs to 15 residues. DNA for the CDR3: TGCGCCAGCAGCGCTGGGACTCGTCGCACAGATACGCAGTATTTT. This encodes CASSAGTRRTDTQYF.

A few counts support this clonotype. The V and J genes are TRBV5-1 and TRBJ1-5; no clear D gene. The germline V and J ends were trimmed by 2 bases and 4 bases, with 10 bases remaining between them. Germline V gives CDR1 SGHRS, CDR2 YFSETQ. The CDR3 runs 14 residues. Here the CDR3 reads CASSLNPGNQPQHF. In DNA form, the CDR3 reads TGCGCCAGCAGCTTAAATCCAGGAAATCAGCCCCAGCATTTT.

This clonotype was recorded a few times. This chain uses TRBV12-3 or TRBV12-4 with TRBJ2-7; 13 nucleotides match TRBD2. The CDR3 consists of 14 residues. V lost 6 bases to trimming and J lost 6 bases; unmatched junction nucleotides: 5. CDR3 loop: CASSWGLAGIEQYF. CDR3 nucleotide sequence: TGTGCCAGCAGCTGGGGACTAGCGGGGATCGAGCAGTACTTC.

This chain links TRBV5-1 with TRBJ1-2, with D possibly TRBD1 on 6 matching bases. Trimming took 0 bases from V and 4 from J, leaving 13 bases between them. CDR1 is SGHRS and CDR2 is YFSETQ in the germline V gene. The length of the CDR3 is 15 residues. CDR3 sequence: CASSLDGQSSYGYTF. The CDR3 DNA is TGCGCCAGCAGCTTGGATGGACAGTCATCCTATGGCTACACCTTC.

The chain couples TRBV24-1 to TRBJ2-1; TRBD2 matches at 10 bases. This CDR3 comprises 15 residues. With 7 bases clipped from V and 4 bases from J, the junction kept 6 bases outside the gene matches. Germline assignment: CDR1 KGHDR and CDR2 SFDVKD. For the CDR3, the DNA is TGTGCCACCAGGCTAGCGGGAGATCCTTACAATGAGCAGTTCTTC. It codes for CATRLAGDPYNEQFF.

This rearrangement joins TRBV5-1 to TRBJ1-2; 10 bases are a match to TRBD1. After removal of 2 bases from V and 6 bases from J, the junction contained 7 bases not matched to a gene. The CDR3 length is 15 residues. Germline values: CDR1 SGHRS, CDR2 YFSETQ. The CDR3 sequence: CASSFSPGTGDGYTF. Written as DNA, the CDR3 is TGCGCCAGCAGCTTCTCTCCCGGGACAGGGGATGGCTACACCTTC.

This clonotype was counted only a few times. This chain connects TRBV6-5 to TRBJ2-6; 7 nucleotides agree with TRBD2. The CDR3 extends over 17 amino acids. J was trimmed by 4 bases and V by 2 bases; bases with no gene match: 8. From germline, CDR1 is MNHEY and CDR2 SVGAGI. In DNA form, the CDR3 reads TGTGCCAGCAGTTACGGGTTTGGGGGGGAGGGGGCCAACGTCCTGACTTTC. This gives the protein CASSYGFGGEGANVLTF.

A note on this clonotype: A junction boundary mismatches the germline segment, possibly from a read error. The V gene is TRBV12-3 or TRBV12-4, the J gene TRBJ2-1, with 10 bases fitting TRBD2. The CDR3 totals 20 residues. The CDR3 sequence: CTSSFMSVKIAGGQDNEQFF. The CDR3 coding sequence is TGTACCAGCAGTTTTATGTCCGTCAAAATAGCGGGAGGACAGGACAATGAGCAGTTCTTC.

The genes are TRBV20-1 and TRBJ1-2; possible D gene TRBD1, 5 bases. The germline gives CDR1 DFQATT, CDR2 SNEGSKA (reference sequence). V lost 1 base and J lost 2, with 14 bases in between. The CDR3 consists of 15 residues. The CDR3 bases are TGCAGTGCTAGAGTACAACAGGTGAACAACTATGGCTACACCTTC. Amino acids: CSARVQQVNNYGYTF.

The gene calls are TRBV7-2 and TRBJ2-7, with no clear D. From germline, CDR1 is SGHTA and CDR2 FQGNSA. The CDR3 is 14 residues long. V was clipped by 4 bases and J by 1 base, with 11 bases between them. The DNA for the CDR3 is TGTGCCAGCAGCTCTTCAACGCCTTCCTACGAGCAGTACTTC. This sequence encodes CASSSSTPSYEQYF.

The J gene is TRBJ2-1, the V gene TRBV10-3; TRBD2 is a possible D gene (6 bases). Germline V lookup: CDR1 ENHRY, CDR2 SYGVKD. The CDR3 extends over 16 amino acids. The V gene lost 0 bases and the J gene lost 7 bases, with 16 bases spanning the gap. The CDR3 DNA is TGTGCCATCAGTGAGTCCAGGAAGGGACTCCAGAATGAGCAGTTCTTC. Its translation is CAISESRKGLQNEQFF.

This clonotype showed up just a few times. The chain is built from TRBV20-1 and TRBJ2-5; D tentatively fits TRBD1 or TRBD2 (5 bases each). Trimming took off 0 bases at V and 4 bases at J, with 15 bases between the two ends. This CDR3 comprises 15 residues. Germline V CDR1 and CDR2: DFQATT, SNEGSKA (reference sequence). The chain's CDR3 is CSARDPQGGGETQYF. The CDR3 DNA reads TGCAGTGCTAGAGATCCCCAGGGTGGAGGAGAGACCCAGTACTTC.

The gene calls are TRBV12-3 or TRBV12-4 and TRBJ2-7; D remains ambiguous. V gave up 5 bases and J gave up 2 bases, with 10 bases separating them. The CDR3 sequence is 13 residues long. The CDR3 loop reads CASSPMGTYEQYF. The CDR3, as DNA: TGTGCCAGCAGTCCCATGGGGACCTACGAGCAGTACTTC.

The CDR3 is CASSPGAGGDYNEQFF. The CDR3 region has the DNA TGTGCCAGCAGCCCAGGGGCAGGTGGCGATTACAATGAGCAGTTCTTC. The chain is built from TRBV6-1 and TRBJ2-1, with D possibly matching TRBD1 (6 bases). Germline CDR1 MNHNS, CDR2 SASEGT. V gave up 6 bases and J gave up 4 bases, with 19 bases separating them. The CDR3 spans 16 residues.

The chain joins TRBV7-8 to TRBJ2-7; D might be TRBD1 or TRBD2, each matching 6 bases. CDR1 is SGHVS, CDR2 FQNEAQ, per germline. CDR3 length: 14 residues. Trimming removed 4 bases at V and 2 bases at J, with 12 bases between. CDR3 protein: CASSSSGAPYEQYF. CDR3 DNA: TGTGCCAGCAGCTCATCGGGGGCCCCCTACGAGCAGTACTTC.

This clonotype showed up just a few times. This chain uses TRBV5-1 with TRBJ1-6, with TRBD1 identical over 8 bases. Germline V gives CDR1 SGHRS, CDR2 YFSETQ. V lost 3 bases and J lost 9; bases outside the gene matches: 8. CDR3 length: 15 amino acids. The CDR3 region is CASSSGQGVGSPLHF. The CDR3 region has the DNA TGCGCCAGCAGCTCCGGACAGGGCGTCGGTTCACCCCTCCACTTT.

This clonotype was seen a few times. The chain employs TRBV27 and TRBJ2-5; D gene uncertain. CDR3 size: 14 residues. Germline-derived CDR1 and CDR2 are MNHEY and SMNVEV (reference sequence). V shed 3 bases and J shed 5 bases, with 13 bases lying between them. The CDR3 here is CASSFGRRGETQYF. For the CDR3, the DNA is TGTGCCAGCAGTTTTGGACGTCGTGGGGAGACCCAGTACTTC.

There are many counts of this clonotype. The rearrangement links TRBV7-8 to TRBJ2-7, with D maybe TRBD2 (5 bases). CDR3 length: 15 amino acids. The V gene's germline CDR1 is SGHVS and CDR2 FQNEAQ. V lost 5 bases, J lost 7 bases, and 21 bases lay in between. The DNA of the CDR3 is TGTGCCAGCAGCCCGGTGGATTACCCGACGGGAGAGCAGTACTTC. This sequence encodes CASSPVDYPTGEQYF.

The chain employs TRBV29-1 and TRBJ2-3; 7 nucleotides align to TRBD2. The germline CDR1 and CDR2 sequences are SQVTM and ANQGSEA. The CDR3 totals 13 residues. J gave up 1 base and V 6 bases, and 4 bases lay outside the gene matches. CDR3: CSVLAIGTDTQYF. In DNA form, the CDR3 reads TGCAGCGTACTAGCGATCGGCACAGATACGCAGTATTTT.